What follows is one T cell receptor beta chain and its context. Its antigen remains unknown. This entry comes from a study of blood T cells in healthy people across ages. Overall study results and limits: Naive CD4+ cell counts and diversity both ran higher in long-lived than in aged donors. Because sorting was not performed, PBMCs prevented conclusive naive versus antigen-experienced comparison. A strong correlation between TCR beta diversity and naive T cell percentage was seen.

Peripheral blood from each donor was collected in a volume of 9.5 to 10 milliliters. Trimming cost V 4 bases and J 3 bases, with 10 bases left between them. This CDR3 has 14 residues. Germline V gene data show CDR1 as MNHNY and CDR2 as SVGAGI (reference sequence). The use of a sample-barcoded 5' primer and a J-beta primer mix characterized a second PCR of roughly 6 to 12 cycles. TCRdb analysed the 5' RACE reads with MiXCR anew, one entry per CDR3 protein. This table has under 850,000 distinct CDR3 sequences, roughly 35% appearing once. This TCR was recovered from a man younger than 35 in good health. Source material: blood. The chain couples TRBV6-6 to TRBJ1-5; D is uncertain. Here the CDR3 DNA reads TGTGCCAGCAGTTCCATAGCCTCCAATCAGCCCCAGCATTTT. Translated: CASSSIASNQPQHF.